This T cell receptor (beta chain) was sequenced in a study of tumor and adjacent non-tumor tissue in lung cancer. Study-level information: Each sample yielded 3.9 million or so productive TCRbeta reads on average. Findings and limits, study-wide: TCR diversity was significantly greater in tumor than normal lung tissue. Top 100 clones took a larger repertoire share in normal lung.

A remark on this clonotype: Its antigen is still unknown.

The CDR3 consists of 13 residues. Trimming took 2 bases from V and 3 from J, leaving 8 bases between them. CDR1 is ENHRY and CDR2 is SYGVKD in the germline V gene. No cell sorting was done before RNA was extracted from the tissue. A modified ARM-PCR protocol with three rounds of nested PCR amplified TCRbeta. Using its own MiXCR run on the multiplex PCR reads, TCRdb lists one record per CDR3 protein. The table includes about 76,000 distinct CDR3 sequences, roughly 70% detected once. This TCR derives from a woman between 65 and 79 years old with non-small cell lung cancer. The specimen sequenced was lung tumor tissue. The chain carries TRBV10-3 and TRBJ2-7, with unresolved D. This CDR3 is CAISEEERYEQYF. In DNA, the CDR3 is TGTGCCATCAGTGAGGAGGAACGCTACGAGCAGTACTTC.